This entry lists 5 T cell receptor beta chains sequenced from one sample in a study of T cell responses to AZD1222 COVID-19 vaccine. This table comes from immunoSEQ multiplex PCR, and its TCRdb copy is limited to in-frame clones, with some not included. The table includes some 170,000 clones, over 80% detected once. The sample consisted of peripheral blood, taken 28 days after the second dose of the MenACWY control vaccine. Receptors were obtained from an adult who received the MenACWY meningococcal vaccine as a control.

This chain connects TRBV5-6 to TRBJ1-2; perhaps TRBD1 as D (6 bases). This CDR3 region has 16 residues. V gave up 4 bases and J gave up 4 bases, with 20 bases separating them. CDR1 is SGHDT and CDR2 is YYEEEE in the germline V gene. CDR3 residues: CASSPSPGEYSYGYTF. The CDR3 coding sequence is TGTGCCAGCAGCCCTAGTCCAGGGGAGTATAGCTATGGCTACACCTTC.

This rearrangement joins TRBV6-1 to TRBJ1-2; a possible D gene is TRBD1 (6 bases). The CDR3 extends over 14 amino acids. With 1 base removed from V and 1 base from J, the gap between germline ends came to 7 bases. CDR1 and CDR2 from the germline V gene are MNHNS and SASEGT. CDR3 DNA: TGTGCCAGCAGTGAAGGGACAGTTAACTATGGCTACACCTTC. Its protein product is CASSEGTVNYGYTF.

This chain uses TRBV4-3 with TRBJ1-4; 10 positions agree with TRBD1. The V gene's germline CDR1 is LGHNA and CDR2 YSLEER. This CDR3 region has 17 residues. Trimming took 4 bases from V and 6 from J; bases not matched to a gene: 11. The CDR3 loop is CASSPHRDRGADEKLFF. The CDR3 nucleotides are TGCGCCAGCAGCCCCCACCGGGACAGGGGAGCTGATGAAAAACTGTTTTTT.

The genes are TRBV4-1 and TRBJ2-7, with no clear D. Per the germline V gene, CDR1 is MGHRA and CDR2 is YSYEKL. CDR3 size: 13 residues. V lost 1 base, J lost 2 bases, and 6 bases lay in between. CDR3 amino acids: CASSQVLAYEQYF. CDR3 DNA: TGCGCCAGCAGCCAAGTTCTAGCCTACGAGCAGTACTTC.

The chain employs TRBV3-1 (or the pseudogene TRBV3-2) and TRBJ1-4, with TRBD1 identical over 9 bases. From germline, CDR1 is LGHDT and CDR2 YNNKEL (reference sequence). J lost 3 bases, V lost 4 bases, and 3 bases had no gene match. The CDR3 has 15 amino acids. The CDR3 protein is CASSLGTGPNEKLFF. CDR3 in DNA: TGTGCCAGCAGCCTGGGGACAGGGCCTAATGAAAAACTGTTTTTT.